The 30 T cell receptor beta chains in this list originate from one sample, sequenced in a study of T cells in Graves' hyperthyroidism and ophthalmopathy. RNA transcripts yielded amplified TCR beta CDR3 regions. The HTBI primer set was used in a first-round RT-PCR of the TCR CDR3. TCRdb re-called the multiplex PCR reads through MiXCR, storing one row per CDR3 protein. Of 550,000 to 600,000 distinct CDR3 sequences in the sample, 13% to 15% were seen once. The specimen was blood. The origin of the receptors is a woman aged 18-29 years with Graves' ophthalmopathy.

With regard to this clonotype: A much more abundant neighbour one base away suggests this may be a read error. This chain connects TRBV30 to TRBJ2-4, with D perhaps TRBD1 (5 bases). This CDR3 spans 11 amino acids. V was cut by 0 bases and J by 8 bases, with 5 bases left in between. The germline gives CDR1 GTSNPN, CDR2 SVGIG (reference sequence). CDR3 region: CAWSVGDIQYF. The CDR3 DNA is TGTGCCTGGAGTGTAGGGGACATTCAGTACTTC.

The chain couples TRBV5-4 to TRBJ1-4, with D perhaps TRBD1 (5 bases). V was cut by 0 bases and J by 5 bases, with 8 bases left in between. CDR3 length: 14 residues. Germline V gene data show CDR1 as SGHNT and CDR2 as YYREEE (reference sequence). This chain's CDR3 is CASSLGQRNEKLFF. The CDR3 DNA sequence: TGTGCCAGCAGCTTGGGACAGCGGAATGAAAAACTGTTTTTT.

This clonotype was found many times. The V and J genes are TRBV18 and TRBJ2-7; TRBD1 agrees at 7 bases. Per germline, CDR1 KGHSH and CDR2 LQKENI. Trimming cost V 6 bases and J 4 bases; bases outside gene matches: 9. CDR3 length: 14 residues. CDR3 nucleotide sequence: TGTGCCAGCTCCCCTGGAGCAGGGGGTTACGAGCAGTACTTC. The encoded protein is CASSPGAGGYEQYF.

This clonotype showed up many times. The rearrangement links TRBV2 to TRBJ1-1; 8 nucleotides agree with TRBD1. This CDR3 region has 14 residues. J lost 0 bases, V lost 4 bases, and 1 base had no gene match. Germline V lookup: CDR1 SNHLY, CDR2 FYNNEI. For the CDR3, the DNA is TGTGCCAGCAGTGGGGACAGGATGAACACTGAAGCTTTCTTT. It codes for CASSGDRMNTEAFF.

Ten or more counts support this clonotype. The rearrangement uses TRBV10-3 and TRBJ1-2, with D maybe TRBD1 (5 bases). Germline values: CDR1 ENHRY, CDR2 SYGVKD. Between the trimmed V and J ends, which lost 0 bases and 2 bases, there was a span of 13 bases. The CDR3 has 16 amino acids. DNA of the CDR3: TGTGCCATCAGTGAGTCGTTAGGGGCGGGGAACTATGGCTACACCTTC. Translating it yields CAISESLGAGNYGYTF.

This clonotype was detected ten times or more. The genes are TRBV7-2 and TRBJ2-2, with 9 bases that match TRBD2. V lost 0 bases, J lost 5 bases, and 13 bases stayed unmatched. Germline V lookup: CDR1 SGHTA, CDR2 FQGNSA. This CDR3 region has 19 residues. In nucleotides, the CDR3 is TGTGCCAGCAGCTTAGCCCCCCCTTTGGCTAGCGGGACAACCGGGGAGCTGTTTTTT. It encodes CASSLAPPLASGTTGELFF. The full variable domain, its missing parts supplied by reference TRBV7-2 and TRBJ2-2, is GAGVSQSPSNKVTEKGKDVELRCDPISGHTALYWYRQSLGQGLEFLIYFQGNSAPDKSGLPSDRFSAERTGGSVSTLTIQRTQQEDSAVYLCASSLAPPLASGTTGELFFGEGSRLTVL.

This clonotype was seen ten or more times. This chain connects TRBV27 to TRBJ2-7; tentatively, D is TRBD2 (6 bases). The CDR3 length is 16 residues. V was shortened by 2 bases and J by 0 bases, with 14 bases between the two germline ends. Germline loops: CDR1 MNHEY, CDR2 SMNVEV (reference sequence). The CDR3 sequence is CASSLVGEEASYEQYF. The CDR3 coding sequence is TGTGCCAGCAGTTTAGTGGGGGAGGAGGCCTCCTACGAGCAGTACTTC.

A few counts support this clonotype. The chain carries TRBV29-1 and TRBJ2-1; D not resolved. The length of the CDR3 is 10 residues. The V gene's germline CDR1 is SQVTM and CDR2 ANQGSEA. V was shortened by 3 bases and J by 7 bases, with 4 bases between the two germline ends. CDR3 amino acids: CSVDSNEQFF. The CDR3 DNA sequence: TGCAGCGTTGACTCTAATGAGCAGTTCTTC.

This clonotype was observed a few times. The CDR3 loop is CSAARGSGRAGTDTQYF. In DNA, the CDR3 is TGCAGTGCTGCCAGGGGGAGCGGGAGGGCCGGCACAGATACGCAGTATTTT. This sequence joins TRBV20-1 and TRBJ2-3, with 10 bases lining up with TRBD2. Germline CDR1 and CDR2: DFQATT and SNEGSKA (reference sequence). V trimming: 5 bases; J trimming: 1 base; junction bases outside the gene matches: 12. The CDR3 extends over 17 amino acids.

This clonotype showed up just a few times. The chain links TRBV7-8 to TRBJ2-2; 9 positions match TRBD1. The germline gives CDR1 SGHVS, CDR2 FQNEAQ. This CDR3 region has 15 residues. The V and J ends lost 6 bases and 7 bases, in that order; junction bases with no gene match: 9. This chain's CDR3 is CASRPGTGLGGELFF. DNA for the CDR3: TGTGCCAGCAGACCAGGGACAGGGCTGGGCGGGGAGCTGTTTTTT.

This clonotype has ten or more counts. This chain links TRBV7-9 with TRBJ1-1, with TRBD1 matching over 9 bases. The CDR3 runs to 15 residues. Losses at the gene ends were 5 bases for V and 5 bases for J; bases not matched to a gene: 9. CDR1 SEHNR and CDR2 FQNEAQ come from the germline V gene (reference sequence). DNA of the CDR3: TGTGCCAGCAGCAGGACAGGGGTTACGAGGACTGAAGCTTTCTTT. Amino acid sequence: CASSRTGVTRTEAFF.

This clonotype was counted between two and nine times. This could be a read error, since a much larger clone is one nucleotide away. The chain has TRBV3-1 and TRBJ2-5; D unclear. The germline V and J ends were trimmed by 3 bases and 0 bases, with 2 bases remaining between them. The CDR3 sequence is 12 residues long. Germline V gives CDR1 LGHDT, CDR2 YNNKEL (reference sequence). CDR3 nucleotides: TGTGCCAGCAGCCATCACCAAGAGACCCAGTACTTC. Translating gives CASSHHQETQYF.

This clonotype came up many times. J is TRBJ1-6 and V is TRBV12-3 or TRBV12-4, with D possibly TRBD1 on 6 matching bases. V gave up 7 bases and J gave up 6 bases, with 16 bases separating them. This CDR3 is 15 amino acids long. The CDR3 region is CASTSRGAFNSPLHF. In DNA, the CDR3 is TGTGCCAGCACCTCGCGGGGGGCTTTTAATTCACCCCTCCACTTT.

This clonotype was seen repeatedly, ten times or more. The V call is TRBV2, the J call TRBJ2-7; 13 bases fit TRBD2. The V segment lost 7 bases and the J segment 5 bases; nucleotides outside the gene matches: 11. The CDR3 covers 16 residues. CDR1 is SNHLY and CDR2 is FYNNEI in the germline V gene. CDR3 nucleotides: TGTGCCAGCATGAGTTCAAGGACTAGCGGGAGCCACGAGCAGTACTTC. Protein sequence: CASMSSRTSGSHEQYF.

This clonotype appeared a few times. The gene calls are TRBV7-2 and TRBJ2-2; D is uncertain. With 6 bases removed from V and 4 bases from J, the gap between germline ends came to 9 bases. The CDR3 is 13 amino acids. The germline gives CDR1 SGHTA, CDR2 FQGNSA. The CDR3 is CASSYRTTGELFF. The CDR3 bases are TGTGCCAGCAGTTACAGAACCACCGGGGAGCTGTTTTTT.

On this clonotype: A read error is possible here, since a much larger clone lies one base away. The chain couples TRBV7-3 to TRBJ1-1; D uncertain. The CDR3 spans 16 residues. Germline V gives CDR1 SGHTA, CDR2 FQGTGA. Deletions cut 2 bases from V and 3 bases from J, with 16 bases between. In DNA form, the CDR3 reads TGTGCCAGCAGCTTAGGCTATGTACAGATCGACACTGAAGCTTTCTTT. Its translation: CASSLGYVQIDTEAFF.

Here the CDR3 reads CASSISFFYEQYF. In nucleotides, the CDR3 is TGTGCCAGTAGTATATCGTTCTTCTACGAGCAGTACTTC. V is TRBV19 and J is TRBJ2-7; D is uncertain. CDR1 and CDR2 from the germline V gene are LNHDA and SQIVND (reference sequence). The CDR3 runs 13 residues. Trimming removed 2 bases at V and 3 bases at J, with 8 bases between.

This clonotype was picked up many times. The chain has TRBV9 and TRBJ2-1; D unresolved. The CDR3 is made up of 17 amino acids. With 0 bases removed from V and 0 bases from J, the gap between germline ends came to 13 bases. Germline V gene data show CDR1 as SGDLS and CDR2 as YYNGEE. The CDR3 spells CASSVGLGFSSYNEQFF. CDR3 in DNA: TGTGCCAGCAGCGTAGGTTTGGGCTTCTCCTCCTACAATGAGCAGTTCTTC.

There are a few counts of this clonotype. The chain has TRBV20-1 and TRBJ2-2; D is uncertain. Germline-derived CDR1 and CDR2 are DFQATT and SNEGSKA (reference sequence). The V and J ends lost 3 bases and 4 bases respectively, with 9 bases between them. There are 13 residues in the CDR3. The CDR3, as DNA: TGCAGTGCTAGTCCCCTACCCACCGGGGAGCTGTTTTTT. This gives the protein CSASPLPTGELFF.

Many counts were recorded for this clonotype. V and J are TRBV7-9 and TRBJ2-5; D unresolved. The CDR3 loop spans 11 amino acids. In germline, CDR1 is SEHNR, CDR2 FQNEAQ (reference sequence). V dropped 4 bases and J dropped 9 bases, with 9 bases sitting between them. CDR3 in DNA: TGTGCCAGCAGCTCCATGCAGGCCCAGTACTTC. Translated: CASSSMQAQYF.

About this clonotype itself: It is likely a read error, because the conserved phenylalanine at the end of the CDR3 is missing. In nucleotides, the CDR3 is TGTGCCAGCAGCTTAGGACTAGGGGTTGAGCAGTACCTC. Protein sequence: CASSLGLGVEQYL. The chain is built from TRBV13 and TRBJ2-7; D possibly uses TRBD1 or TRBD2 (5 bases each). Trimming removed 0 bases from V and 7 bases from J, with 10 bases in between. CDR3 size: 13 residues. CDR1 PRHDT and CDR2 FYEKMQ come from the germline V gene (reference sequence).

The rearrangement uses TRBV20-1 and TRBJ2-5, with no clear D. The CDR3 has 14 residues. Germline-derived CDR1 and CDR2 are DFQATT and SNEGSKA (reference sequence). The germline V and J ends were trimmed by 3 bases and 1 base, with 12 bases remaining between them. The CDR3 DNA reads TGCAGTGCTAGTACCTCAGATTTCCAAGAGACCCAGTACTTC. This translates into CSASTSDFQETQYF.

CDR3 sequence (DNA): TGCAGTGCTAGAGGAGGGTACCAGTACTTC. Translation gives CSARGGYQYF. The gene calls are TRBV20-1 and TRBJ2-5; weak D call: TRBD2 (5 bases). V lost 1 base, J lost 10 bases, and 7 bases lay in between. The CDR3 runs to 10 residues. The germline gives CDR1 DFQATT, CDR2 SNEGSKA (reference sequence).

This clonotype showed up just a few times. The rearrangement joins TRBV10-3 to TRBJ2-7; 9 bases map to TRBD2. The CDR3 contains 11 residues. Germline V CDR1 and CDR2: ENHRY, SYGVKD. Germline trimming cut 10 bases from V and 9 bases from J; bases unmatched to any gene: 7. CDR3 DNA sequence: TGTGCCAGCGGGAGGGCCGATTGGCAGTACTTC. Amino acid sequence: CASGRADWQYF.

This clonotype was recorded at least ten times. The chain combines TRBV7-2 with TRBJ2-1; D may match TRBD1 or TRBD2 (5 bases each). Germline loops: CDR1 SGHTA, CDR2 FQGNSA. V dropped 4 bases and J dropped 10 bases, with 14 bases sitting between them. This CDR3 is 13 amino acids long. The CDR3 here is CASSYPGDREQFF. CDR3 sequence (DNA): TGTGCCAGCAGCTACCCCGGGGACCGAGAGCAGTTCTTC. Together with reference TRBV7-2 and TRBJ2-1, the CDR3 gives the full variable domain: GAGVSQSPSNKVTEKGKDVELRCDPISGHTALYWYRQSLGQGLEFLIYFQGNSAPDKSGLPSDRFSAERTGGSVSTLTIQRTQQEDSAVYLCASSYPGDREQFFGPGTRLTVL.

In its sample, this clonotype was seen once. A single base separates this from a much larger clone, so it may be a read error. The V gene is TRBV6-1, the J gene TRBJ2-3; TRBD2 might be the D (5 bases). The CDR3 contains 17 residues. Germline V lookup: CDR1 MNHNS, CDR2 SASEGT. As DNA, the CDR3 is TGTGCCAGCAGTGCCCTATCATCAGCGGTGAGCACAGATAGGCAGTATTTT. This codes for CASSALSSAVSTDRQYF.

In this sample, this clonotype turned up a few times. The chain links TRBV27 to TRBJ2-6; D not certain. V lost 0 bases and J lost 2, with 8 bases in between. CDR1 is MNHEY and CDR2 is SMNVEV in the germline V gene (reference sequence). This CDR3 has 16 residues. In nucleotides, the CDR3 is TGTGCCAGCAGTTTATCTAGGGCAGCTGGGGCCAACGTCCTGACTTTC. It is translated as CASSLSRAAGANVLTF.

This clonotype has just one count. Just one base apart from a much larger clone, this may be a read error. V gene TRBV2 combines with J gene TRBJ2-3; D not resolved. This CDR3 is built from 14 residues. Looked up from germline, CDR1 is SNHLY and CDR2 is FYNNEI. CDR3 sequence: CAGSEMYSSDTQYF. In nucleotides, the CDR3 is TGTGCCGGCAGTGAAATGTACTCCTCAGATACGCAGTATTTT.

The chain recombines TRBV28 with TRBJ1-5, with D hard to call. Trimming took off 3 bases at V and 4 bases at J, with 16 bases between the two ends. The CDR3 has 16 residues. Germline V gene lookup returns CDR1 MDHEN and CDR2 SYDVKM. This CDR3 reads CASSFMLAGDNQPQHF. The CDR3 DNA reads TGTGCCAGCAGTTTTATGTTGGCAGGCGATAATCAGCCCCAGCATTTT.

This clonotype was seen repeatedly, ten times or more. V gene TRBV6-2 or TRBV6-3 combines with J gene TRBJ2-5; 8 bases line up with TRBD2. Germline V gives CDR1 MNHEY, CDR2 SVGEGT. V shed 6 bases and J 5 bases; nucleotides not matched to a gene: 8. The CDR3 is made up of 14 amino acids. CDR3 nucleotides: TGTGCCAGCAGCGCCTGGACTAGCAGTGAGACCCAGTACTTC. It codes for CASSAWTSSETQYF.